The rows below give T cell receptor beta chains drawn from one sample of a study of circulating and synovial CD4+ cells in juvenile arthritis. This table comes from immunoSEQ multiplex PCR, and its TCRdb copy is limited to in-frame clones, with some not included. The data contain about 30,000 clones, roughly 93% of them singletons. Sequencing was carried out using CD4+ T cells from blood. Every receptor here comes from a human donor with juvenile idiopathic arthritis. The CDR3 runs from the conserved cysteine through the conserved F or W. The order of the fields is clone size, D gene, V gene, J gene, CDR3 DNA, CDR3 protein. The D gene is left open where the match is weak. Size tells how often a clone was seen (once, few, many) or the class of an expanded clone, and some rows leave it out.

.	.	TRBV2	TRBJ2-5	TGTGCCAGCAGTGATGATCAGGGGTACCAAGAGACCCAGTACTTC	CASSDDQGYQETQYF
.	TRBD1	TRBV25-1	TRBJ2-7	TGTGCCAGCAGTGAATGGGACAGTTCCTACGAGCAGTACTTC	CASSEWDSSYEQYF
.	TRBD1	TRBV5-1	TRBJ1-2	TGCGCCAGCAGCTCGGGGACAGGGAACTATGGCTACACCTTC	CASSSGTGNYGYTF
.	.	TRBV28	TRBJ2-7	TGTGCCAGCAGTTTGTACAGCTACGAGCAGTACTTC	CASSLYSYEQYF
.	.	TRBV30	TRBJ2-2	TGTGCCTGGAGTGTATTTTACGGGGGCACCGGGGAGCTGTTTTTT	CAWSVFYGGTGELFF
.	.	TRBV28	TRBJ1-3	TGTGCCAGCAGTTTCCTTAGGGGAACCTCTGGAAACACCATATATTTT	CASSFLRGTSGNTIYF
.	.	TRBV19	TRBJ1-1	TGTGCCAGTCACATTGCGGGGGGCCAGAACACTGAAGCTTTCTTT	CASHIAGGQNTEAFF
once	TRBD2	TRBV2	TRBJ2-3	TGTGCCAGCAGGGGGGGGACTAGCGGGTTAGATACGCAGTATTTT	CASRGGTSGLDTQYF
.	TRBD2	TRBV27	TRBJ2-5	TGTGCCAGCAGTCCCACCCCTGCGGGGGGGCAAGTAGAGACCCAGTACTTC	CASSPTPAGGQVETQYF
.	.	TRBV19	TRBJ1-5	TGTGCCAGTACGGGGTCCTCAGCAGACTCGCATCAGCCCCAGCATTTT	CASTGSSADSHQPQHF
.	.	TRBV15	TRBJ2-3	TGTGCCACCAGCAGAGAAGGGGGGGCGGTAACAGATACGCAGTATTTT	CATSREGGAVTDTQYF
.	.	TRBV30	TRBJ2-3	TGTGCCTGGAGCTCGCGGGGCCCGCGACAGGATACGCAGTATTTT	CAWSSRGPRQDTQYF
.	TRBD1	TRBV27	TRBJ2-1	TGTGCCAGCACCTCGGCCGGGACAGCTGTATACAATGAGCAGTTCTTC	CASTSAGTAVYNEQFF
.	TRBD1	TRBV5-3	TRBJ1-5	TGTGCCAGAAGCACCAAACAGGGGCGGAGTAACAATCAGCCCCAGCATTTT	CARSTKQGRSNNQPQHF
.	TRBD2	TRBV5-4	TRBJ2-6	TGTGCCAGCAGCTTAGGGCCAGCTAGCGGTTACTCTGGGGCCAACGTCCTGACTTTC	CASSLGPASGYSGANVLTF
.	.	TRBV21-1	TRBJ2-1	TGTGCCAGCAGCAAACGAGGCCAGGGCAACAATGAGCAGTTCTTC	CASSKRGQGNNEQFF
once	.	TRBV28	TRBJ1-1	TGTGCCAGCAGTTTACCCGACGGGGTATTGAACACTGAAGCTTTCTTT	CASSLPDGVLNTEAFF
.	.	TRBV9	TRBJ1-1	TGTGCCAGCAGCCCTACTGGTCCCACTGAAGCTTTCTTT	CASSPTGPTEAFF
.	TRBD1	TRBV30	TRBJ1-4	TGTGCCTGGTCCCGGGGACAGACTAATGAAAAACTGTTTTTT	CAWSRGQTNEKLFF
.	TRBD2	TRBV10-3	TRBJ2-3	TGTGCCATCAGTGTAGCGGGAGATACGCAGTATTTT	CAISVAGDTQYF
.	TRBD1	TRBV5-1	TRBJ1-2	TGCGCCAGCAGCCCCCCCGCAACAGGGGCCGACGGCTACACCTTC	CASSPPATGADGYTF
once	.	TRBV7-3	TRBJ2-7	TGTGCCAGCAGCTTAGGCCAGGGGATCCACGAGCAGTACTTC	CASSLGQGIHEQYF
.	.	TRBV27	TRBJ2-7	TGTGCCAGCAGCTTAACACAATCCTACGAGCAGTACTTC	CASSLTQSYEQYF
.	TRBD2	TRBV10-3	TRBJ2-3	TGTGCCATCAGGCTAGCGGGAGAGGATACGCAGTATTTT	CAIRLAGEDTQYF
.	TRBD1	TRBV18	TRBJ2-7	TGTGCCAGCTCACCGTCGACAGGGTTAGACGAGCAGTACTTC	CASSPSTGLDEQYF
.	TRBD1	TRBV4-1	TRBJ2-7	TGCGCCAGCAGCCGGACAGGGCCGACCTACGAGCAGTACTTC	CASSRTGPTYEQYF
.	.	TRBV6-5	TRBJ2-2	TGTGCCAGCAGTTACTCACAGAACACCGGGGAGCTGTTTTTT	CASSYSQNTGELFF
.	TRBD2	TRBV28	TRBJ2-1	TGTGCCAGCAGTTTACGATTATCACTAGCGGGAGGTCCGTCGAGCAATGAGCAGTTCTTC	CASSLRLSLAGGPSSNEQFF
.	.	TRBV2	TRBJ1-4	TGTGCCAGCACCGCTTCAGTAACTAATGAAAAACTGTTTTTT	CASTASVTNEKLFF